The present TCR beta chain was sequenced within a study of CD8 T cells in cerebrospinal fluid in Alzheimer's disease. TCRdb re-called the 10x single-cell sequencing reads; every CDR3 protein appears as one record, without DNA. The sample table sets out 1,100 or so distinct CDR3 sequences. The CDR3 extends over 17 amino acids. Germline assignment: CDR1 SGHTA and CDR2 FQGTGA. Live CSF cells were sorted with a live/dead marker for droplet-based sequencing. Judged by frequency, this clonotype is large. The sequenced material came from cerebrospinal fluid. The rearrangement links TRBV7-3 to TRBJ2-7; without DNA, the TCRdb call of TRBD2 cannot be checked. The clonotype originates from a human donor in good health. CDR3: CASSLGGSASGVYEQYF.